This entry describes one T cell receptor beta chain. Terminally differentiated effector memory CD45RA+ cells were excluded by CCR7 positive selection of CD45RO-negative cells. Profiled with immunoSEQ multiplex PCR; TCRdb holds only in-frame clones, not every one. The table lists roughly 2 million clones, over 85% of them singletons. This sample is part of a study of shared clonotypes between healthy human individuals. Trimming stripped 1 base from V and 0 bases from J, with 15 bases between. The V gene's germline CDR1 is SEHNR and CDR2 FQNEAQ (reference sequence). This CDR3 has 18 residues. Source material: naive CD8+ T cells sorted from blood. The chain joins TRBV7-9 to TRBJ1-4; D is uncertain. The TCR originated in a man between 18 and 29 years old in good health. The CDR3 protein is CASSLVSGGIATNEKLFF. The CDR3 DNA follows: TGTGCCAGCAGCTTAGTATCTGGCGGAATTGCAACTAATGAAAAACTGTTTTTT.